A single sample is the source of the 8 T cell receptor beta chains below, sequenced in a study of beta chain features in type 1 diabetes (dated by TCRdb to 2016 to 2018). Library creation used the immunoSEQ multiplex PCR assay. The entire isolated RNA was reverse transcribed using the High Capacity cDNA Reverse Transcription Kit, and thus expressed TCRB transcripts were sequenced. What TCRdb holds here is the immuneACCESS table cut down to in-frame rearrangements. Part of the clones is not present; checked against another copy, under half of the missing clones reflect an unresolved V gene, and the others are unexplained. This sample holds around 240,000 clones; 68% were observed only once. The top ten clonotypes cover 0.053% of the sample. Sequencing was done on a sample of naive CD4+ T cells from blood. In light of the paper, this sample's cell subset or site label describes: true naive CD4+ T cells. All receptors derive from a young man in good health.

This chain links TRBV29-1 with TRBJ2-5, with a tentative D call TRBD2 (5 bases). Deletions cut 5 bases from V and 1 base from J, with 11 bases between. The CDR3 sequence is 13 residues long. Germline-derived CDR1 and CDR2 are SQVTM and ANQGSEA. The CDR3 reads CSVSRGTQETQYF. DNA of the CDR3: TGCAGCGTTTCCCGGGGAACCCAAGAGACCCAGTACTTC.

For the CDR3, the DNA is TGTGCCAGCACGGATGCCCCTTCCTACAATGAGCAGTTCTTC. Its protein product is CASTDAPSYNEQFF. The V gene is TRBV6-1, the J gene TRBJ2-1; D is uncertain. CDR3 length equals 14 residues. The ends were cut back, 7 bases at V and 1 base at J, with 11 bases in the middle. CDR1 is MNHNS and CDR2 is SASEGT in the germline V gene.

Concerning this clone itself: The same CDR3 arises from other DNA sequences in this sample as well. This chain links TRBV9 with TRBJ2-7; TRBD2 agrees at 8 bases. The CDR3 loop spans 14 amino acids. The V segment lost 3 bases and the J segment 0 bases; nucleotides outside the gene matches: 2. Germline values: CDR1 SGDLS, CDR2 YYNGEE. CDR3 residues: CASSAGTSSYEQYF. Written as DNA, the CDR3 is TGTGCCAGCAGCGCGGGGACTAGCTCCTACGAGCAGTACTTC.

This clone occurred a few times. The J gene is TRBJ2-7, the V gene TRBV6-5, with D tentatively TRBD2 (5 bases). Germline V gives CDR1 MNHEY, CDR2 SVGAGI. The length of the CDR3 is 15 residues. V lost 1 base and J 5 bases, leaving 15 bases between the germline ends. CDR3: CASSYWSGRGNEQYF. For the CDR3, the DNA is TGTGCCAGCAGTTACTGGAGTGGGAGAGGGAACGAGCAGTACTTC.

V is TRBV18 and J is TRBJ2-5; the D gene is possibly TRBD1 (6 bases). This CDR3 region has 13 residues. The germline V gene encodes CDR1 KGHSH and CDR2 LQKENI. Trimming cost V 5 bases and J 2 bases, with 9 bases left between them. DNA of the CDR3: TGTGCCAGCTCATCCGGGACACAAGAGACCCAGTACTTC. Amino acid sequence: CASSSGTQETQYF. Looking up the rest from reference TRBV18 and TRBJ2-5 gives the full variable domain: NAGVMQNPRHLVRRRGQEARLRCSPMKGHSHVYWYRQLPEEGLKFMVYLQKENIIDESGMPKERFSAEFPKEGPSILRIQQVVRGDSAAYFCASSSGTQETQYFGPGTRLLVL.

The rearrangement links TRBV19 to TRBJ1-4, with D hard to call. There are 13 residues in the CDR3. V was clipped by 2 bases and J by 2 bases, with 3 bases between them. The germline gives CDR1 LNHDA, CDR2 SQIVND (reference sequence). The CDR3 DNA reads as TGTGCCAGTAGTATATTGACTAATGAAAAACTGTTTTTT. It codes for CASSILTNEKLFF.

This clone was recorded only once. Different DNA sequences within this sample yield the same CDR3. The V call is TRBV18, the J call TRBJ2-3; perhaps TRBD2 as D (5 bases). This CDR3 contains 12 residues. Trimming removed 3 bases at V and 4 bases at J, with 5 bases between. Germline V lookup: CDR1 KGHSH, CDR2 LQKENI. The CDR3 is CASSPSADTQYF. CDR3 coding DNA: TGTGCCAGCTCACCTAGCGCAGATACGCAGTATTTT.

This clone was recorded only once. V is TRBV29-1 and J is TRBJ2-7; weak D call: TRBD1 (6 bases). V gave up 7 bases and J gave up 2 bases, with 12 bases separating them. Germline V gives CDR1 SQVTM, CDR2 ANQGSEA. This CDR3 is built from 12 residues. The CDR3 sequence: CSGGGTTYEQYF. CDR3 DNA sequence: TGCAGCGGGGGTGGGACAACCTACGAGCAGTACTTC.